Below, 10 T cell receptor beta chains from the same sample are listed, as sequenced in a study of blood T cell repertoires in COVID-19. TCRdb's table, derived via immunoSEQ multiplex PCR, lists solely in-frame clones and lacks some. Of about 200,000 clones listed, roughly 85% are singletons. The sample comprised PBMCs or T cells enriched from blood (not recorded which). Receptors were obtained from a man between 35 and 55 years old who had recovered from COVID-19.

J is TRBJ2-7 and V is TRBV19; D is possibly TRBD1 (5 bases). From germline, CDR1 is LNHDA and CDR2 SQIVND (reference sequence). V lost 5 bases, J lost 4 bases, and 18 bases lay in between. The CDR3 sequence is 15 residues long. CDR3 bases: TGTGCCAGTAGTCTACAGGCCGCAATTTCGTACGAGCAGTACTTC. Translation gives CASSLQAAISYEQYF. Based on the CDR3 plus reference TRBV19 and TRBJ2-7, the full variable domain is DGGITQSPKYLFRKEGQNVTLSCEQNLNHDAMYWYRQDPGQGLRLIYYSQIVNDFQKGDIAEGYSVSREKKESFPLTVTSAQKNPTAFYLCASSLQAAISYEQYFGPGTRLTVT.

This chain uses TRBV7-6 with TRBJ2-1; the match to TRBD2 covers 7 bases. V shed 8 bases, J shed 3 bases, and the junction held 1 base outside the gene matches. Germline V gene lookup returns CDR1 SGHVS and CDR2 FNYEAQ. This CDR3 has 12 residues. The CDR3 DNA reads TGTGCCAGCGGGGGGGACTACAATGAGCAGTTCTTC. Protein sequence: CASGGDYNEQFF.

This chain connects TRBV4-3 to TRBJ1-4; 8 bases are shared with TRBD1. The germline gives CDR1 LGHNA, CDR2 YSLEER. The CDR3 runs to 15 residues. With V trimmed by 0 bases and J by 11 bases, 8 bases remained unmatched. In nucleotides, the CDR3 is TGCGCCAGCAGCCAAGATTTGAACAGGGGGGAGAAACTGTTTTTT. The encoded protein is CASSQDLNRGEKLFF.

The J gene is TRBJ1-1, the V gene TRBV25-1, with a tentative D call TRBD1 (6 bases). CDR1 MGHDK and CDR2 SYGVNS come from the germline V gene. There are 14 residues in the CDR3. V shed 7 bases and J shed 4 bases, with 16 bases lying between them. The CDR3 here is CASNPRWGRTEAFF. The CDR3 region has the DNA TGTGCCAGCAACCCCCGATGGGGGCGCACTGAAGCTTTCTTT.

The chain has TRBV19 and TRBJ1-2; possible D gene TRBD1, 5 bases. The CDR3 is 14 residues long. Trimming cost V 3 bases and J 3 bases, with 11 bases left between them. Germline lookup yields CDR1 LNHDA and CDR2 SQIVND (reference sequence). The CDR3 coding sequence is TGTGCCAGTAGTATGGGGGGGTCGGACTATGGCTACACCTTC. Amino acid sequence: CASSMGGSDYGYTF.

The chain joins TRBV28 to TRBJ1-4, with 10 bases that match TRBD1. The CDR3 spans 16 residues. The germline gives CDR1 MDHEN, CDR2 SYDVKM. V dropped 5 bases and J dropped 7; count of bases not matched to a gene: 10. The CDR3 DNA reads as TGTGCCAGCAGTCCAGCCGACAGGGGGCGCGGTGAAAAACTGTTTTTT. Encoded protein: CASSPADRGRGEKLFF.

The CDR3 DNA is TGTGCCAGCAGCTTAGCGCAGAGCGGGAGATCGTCCTACGAGCAGTACTTC. Encoded protein: CASSLAQSGRSSYEQYF. The chain uses TRBV7-2 and TRBJ2-7; TRBD2 matches 8 bases. After removal of 0 bases from V and 1 base from J, the junction contained 8 bases not matched to a gene. Germline V gene sequence: CDR1 SGHTA, CDR2 FQGNSA. The CDR3 contains 17 residues.

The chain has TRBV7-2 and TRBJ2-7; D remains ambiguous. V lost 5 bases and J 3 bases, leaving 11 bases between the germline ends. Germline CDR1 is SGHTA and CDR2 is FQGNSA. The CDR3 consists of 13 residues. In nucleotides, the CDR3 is TGTGCCAGCAGCGAAAGCCAATTCTACGAGCAGTACTTC. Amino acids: CASSESQFYEQYF.

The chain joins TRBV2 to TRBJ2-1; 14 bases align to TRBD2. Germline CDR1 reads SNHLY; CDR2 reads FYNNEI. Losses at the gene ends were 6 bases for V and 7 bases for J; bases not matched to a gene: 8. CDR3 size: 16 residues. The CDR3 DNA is TGTGCCAGCAGCGCTGGGACTAGCGGGAGCAAAAATGAGCAGTTCTTC. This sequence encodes CASSAGTSGSKNEQFF.

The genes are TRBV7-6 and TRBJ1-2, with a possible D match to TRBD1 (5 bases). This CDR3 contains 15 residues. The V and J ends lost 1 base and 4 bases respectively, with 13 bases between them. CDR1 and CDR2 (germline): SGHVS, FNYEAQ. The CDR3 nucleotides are TGTGCCAGCAGCTTAGAGCCCGGGGGGAGCTATGGCTACACCTTC. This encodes CASSLEPGGSYGYTF.